Below are 22 T cell receptor beta chains sequenced from a single sample in a study of blood T cell repertoires in COVID-19. The assay was immunoSEQ multiplex PCR, and TCRdb's table has in-frame clones only and misses some. Here the sample spans more than 110,000 clones, roughly four fifths being singletons. Sequences were obtained from peripheral blood. Source of these receptors: a woman aged 80 or older with active or convalescent COVID-19.

The chain carries TRBV3-1 (or the pseudogene TRBV3-2) and TRBJ2-1; TRBD2 matches 15 bases. Germline V CDR1 and CDR2: LGHDT, YNNKEL (reference sequence). V trimming: 3 bases; J trimming: 6 bases; junction bases outside the gene matches: 6. This CDR3 has 17 residues. The CDR3, as DNA: TGTGCCAGCAGCCAGTTAGGACTAGCGGGGGGGGCCAATGAGCAGTTCTTC. Its translation: CASSQLGLAGGANEQFF.

The chain carries TRBV9 and TRBJ2-6, with D possibly TRBD2 on 5 matching bases. Per the germline V gene, CDR1 is SGDLS and CDR2 is YYNGEE. V gave up 7 bases and J gave up 4 bases, with 12 bases separating them. The length of the CDR3 is 14 residues. CDR3 nucleotides: TGTGCCAGCCGAAAGGAGGCCGGGGCCAACGTCCTGACTTTC. It translates to CASRKEAGANVLTF.

CDR3 region: CASSKQGPADNEQFF. CDR3 nucleotide sequence: TGTGCCAGCAGTAAACAGGGTCCCGCCGACAATGAGCAGTTCTTC. The V call is TRBV27, the J call TRBJ2-1, with D possibly TRBD1 on 6 matching bases. The V end was cut by 5 bases, the J end by 5 bases, with 16 bases between. This CDR3 has 15 amino acids. Looked up from germline, CDR1 is MNHEY and CDR2 is SMNVEV (reference sequence).

Here the CDR3 DNA reads TGTGCCAGCAGACCCTCGACAGGGAGGCGTGGGCCCCAGCATTTT. Protein product: CASRPSTGRRGPQHF. The chain has TRBV28 and TRBJ1-5; 7 nucleotides match TRBD1. The CDR3 sequence is 15 residues long. Per the germline V gene, CDR1 is MDHEN and CDR2 is SYDVKM. J gave up 9 bases and V 6 bases, and 14 bases lay outside the gene matches.

The chain links TRBV5-1 to TRBJ1-2; weak D call: TRBD1 (6 bases). V gave up 0 bases and J gave up 4 bases, with 16 bases separating them. The V gene's germline CDR1 is SGHRS and CDR2 YFSETQ. The CDR3 has 16 residues. The CDR3 protein is CASSLDRATKTYGYTF. The CDR3 nucleotides read TGCGCCAGCAGCTTGGACAGGGCTACCAAAACCTATGGCTACACCTTC. Full variable domain (rest looked up from reference TRBV5-1 and TRBJ1-2): KAGVTQTPRYLIKTRGQQVTLSCSPISGHRSVSWYQQTPGQGLQFLFEYFSETQRNKGNFPGRFSGRQFSNSRSEMNVSTLELGDSALYLCASSLDRATKTYGYTFGSGTRLTVV.

The chain links TRBV28 to TRBJ2-3; tentative D call: TRBD1 (5 bases). V lost 0 bases and J lost 2, with 9 bases in between. The CDR3 is made up of 15 amino acids. CDR1 and CDR2 (germline): MDHEN, SYDVKM. For the CDR3, the DNA is TGTGCCAGCAGTTTATGGGGGCCGTACACAGATACGCAGTATTTT. Translation gives CASSLWGPYTDTQYF.

This clone appeared a few times. CDR3 nucleotides: TGTGCCAGCAGCTTTGGCAGGGCTAACACTGAAGCTTTCTTT. Its translation is CASSFGRANTEAFF. The chain links TRBV7-9 to TRBJ1-1, with D perhaps TRBD1 (5 bases). The V gene's germline CDR1 is SEHNR and CDR2 FQNEAQ (reference sequence). V dropped 3 bases and J dropped 2 bases, with 10 bases sitting between them. The CDR3 is 14 amino acids.

CDR3 amino acids: CASSEYRGLGELFF. In DNA form, the CDR3 reads TGTGCCAGCAGTGAGTACCGAGGGCTCGGGGAGCTGTTTTTT. The J gene is TRBJ2-2, the V gene TRBV2, with D possibly matching TRBD2 (5 bases). The CDR3 runs 14 residues. Trimming took off 3 bases at V and 7 bases at J, with 12 bases between the two ends. CDR1 and CDR2 (germline): SNHLY, FYNNEI.

This clone was detected only once. The genes are TRBV5-6 and TRBJ1-5, with 7 positions matching TRBD1. The ends lost 1 base at V and 4 bases at J; junction bases unmatched: 5. Germline-derived CDR1 and CDR2 are SGHDT and YYEEEE. This CDR3 comprises 15 residues. The CDR3 nucleotides read TGTGCCAGCAGCTTGCGGGGACAGATAAATCAGCCCCAGCATTTT. Residues: CASSLRGQINQPQHF.

CDR3 loop: CASSWDRSAEAFF. For the CDR3, the DNA is TGTGCCAGCAGTTGGGACAGAAGCGCTGAAGCTTTCTTT. The J gene is TRBJ1-1, the V gene TRBV6-5, with 7 bases identical to TRBD1. Germline CDR1 is MNHEY and CDR2 is SVGAGI. The trim removed 4 bases at V and 6 bases at J, leaving 5 bases unmatched. The CDR3 covers 13 residues.

This chain uses TRBV6-5 with TRBJ1-3, with D possibly TRBD1 on 6 matching bases. This CDR3 region has 15 residues. Germline V lookup: CDR1 MNHEY, CDR2 SVGAGI. Trimming left V 7 bases short and J 4 bases short, with 17 bases between. CDR3: CASKKQGLTGNTIYF. CDR3 nucleotides: TGTGCCAGCAAGAAACAGGGCCTGACGGGAAACACCATATATTTT.

The chain couples TRBV20-1 to TRBJ1-2; no definite D call. Deletions cut 7 bases from V and 8 bases from J, with 14 bases between. CDR1 DFQATT and CDR2 SNEGSKA come from the germline V gene (reference sequence). The CDR3 is 11 residues long. The CDR3 region is CSGADSRGYTF. The DNA of the CDR3 is TGCAGTGGAGCCGACTCAAGGGGCTACACCTTC.

V is TRBV12-3 or TRBV12-4 and J is TRBJ1-1, with a possible D match to TRBD1 (6 bases). The V end lost 5 bases, the J end lost 3 bases, and 10 bases lay between the germline ends. CDR3 length: 13 amino acids. The CDR3, as DNA: TGTGCCAGCAGTCTACAGGGACACACTGAAGCTTTCTTT. Translation: CASSLQGHTEAFF.

The chain couples TRBV6-6 to TRBJ1-2; 7 bases align to TRBD1. Trimming at V came to 2 bases and at J to 4 bases, leaving 7 bases not matched to a gene. The CDR3 totals 15 residues. The germline V gene encodes CDR1 MNHNY and CDR2 SVGAGI (reference sequence). The chain's CDR3 is CASSYLGQESYGYTF. The CDR3 DNA follows: TGTGCCAGCAGTTACCTAGGACAGGAGAGCTATGGCTACACCTTC.

This rearrangement joins TRBV6-5 to TRBJ2-7; the match to TRBD2 covers 11 bases. The CDR3 spans 14 residues. Germline loops: CDR1 MNHEY, CDR2 SVGAGI. The V gene end was trimmed by 6 bases and the J gene end by 5 bases; junction bases not matched to a gene: 6. The CDR3 DNA follows: TGTGCCAGCAGCCCACTAGCGGGGGTCGACGAGCAGTACTTC. This sequence encodes CASSPLAGVDEQYF.

This chain uses TRBV5-1 with TRBJ1-5; 9 bases map to TRBD1. There are 15 residues in the CDR3. V lost 4 bases and J lost 3; bases outside the gene matches: 5. Germline CDR1 SGHRS, CDR2 YFSETQ. CDR3: CASSPGQGINQPQHF. The CDR3 coding sequence is TGCGCCAGCAGCCCTGGACAGGGGATCAATCAGCCCCAGCATTTT. Full variable domain (missing parts from reference TRBV5-1 and TRBJ1-5): KAGVTQTPRYLIKTRGQQVTLSCSPISGHRSVSWYQQTPGQGLQFLFEYFSETQRNKGNFPGRFSGRQFSNSRSEMNVSTLELGDSALYLCASSPGQGINQPQHFGDGTRLSIL.

This clone was seen only a few times. V and J are TRBV7-2 and TRBJ2-2; D is possibly TRBD1 (5 bases). The germline gives CDR1 SGHTA, CDR2 FQGNSA. This CDR3 is built from 19 residues. The V gene lost 2 bases and the J gene lost 1 base, with 20 bases spanning the gap. CDR3 sequence reads: CASSLPQPTGSLNTGELFF. The CDR3 region has the DNA TGTGCCAGCAGCTTACCCCAACCCACAGGTTCCCTGAACACCGGGGAGCTGTTTTTT.

J is TRBJ2-5 and V is TRBV7-9; D is ambiguous. The germline V and J ends were trimmed by 4 bases and 3 bases, with 12 bases remaining between them. The germline gives CDR1 SEHNR, CDR2 FQNEAQ (reference sequence). This CDR3 has 14 amino acids. CDR3 loop: CASSSRVGEETQYF. DNA for the CDR3: TGTGCCAGCAGCTCTCGCGTAGGAGAAGAGACCCAGTACTTC.

This clone came up a few times. The V and J genes are TRBV29-1 and TRBJ1-1; 9 positions match TRBD1. J gave up 2 bases and V 7 bases, and 8 bases lay outside the gene matches. The CDR3 consists of 14 residues. Germline-derived CDR1 and CDR2 are SQVTM and ANQGSEA. The CDR3 reads CSDTQGALNTEAFF. DNA of the CDR3: TGCAGCGACACACAGGGGGCCCTCAACACTGAAGCTTTCTTT.

This clone has only a few counts. The chain links TRBV2 to TRBJ1-6; no definite D call. Looked up from germline, CDR1 is SNHLY and CDR2 is FYNNEI. Trimming removed 3 bases from V and 9 bases from J, with 9 bases in between. CDR3 length equals 13 residues. The CDR3, as DNA: TGTGCCAGCAGTGATTGGGCGCGTTCACCCCTCCACTTT. Translated, it gives CASSDWARSPLHF.

This chain uses TRBV11-2 with TRBJ1-4; D gene ambiguous. The CDR3 runs 12 residues. Germline CDR1 is SGHAT and CDR2 is FQNNGV. V lost 4 bases to trimming and J lost 7 bases, with 7 bases between them. CDR3 loop: CASSSGSEKLFF. CDR3 coding DNA: TGTGCCAGCAGCTCGGGTAGTGAAAAACTGTTTTTT.

The chain is built from TRBV3-1 (or the pseudogene TRBV3-2) and TRBJ1-5; no definite D call. In germline, CDR1 is LGHDT, CDR2 YNNKEL (reference sequence). The CDR3 spans 14 residues. Trimming stripped 0 bases from V and 9 bases from J, with 12 bases between. Here the CDR3 reads CASSQDPEGRPQHF. The DNA for the CDR3 is TGTGCCAGCAGCCAAGATCCGGAGGGTAGGCCCCAGCATTTT.